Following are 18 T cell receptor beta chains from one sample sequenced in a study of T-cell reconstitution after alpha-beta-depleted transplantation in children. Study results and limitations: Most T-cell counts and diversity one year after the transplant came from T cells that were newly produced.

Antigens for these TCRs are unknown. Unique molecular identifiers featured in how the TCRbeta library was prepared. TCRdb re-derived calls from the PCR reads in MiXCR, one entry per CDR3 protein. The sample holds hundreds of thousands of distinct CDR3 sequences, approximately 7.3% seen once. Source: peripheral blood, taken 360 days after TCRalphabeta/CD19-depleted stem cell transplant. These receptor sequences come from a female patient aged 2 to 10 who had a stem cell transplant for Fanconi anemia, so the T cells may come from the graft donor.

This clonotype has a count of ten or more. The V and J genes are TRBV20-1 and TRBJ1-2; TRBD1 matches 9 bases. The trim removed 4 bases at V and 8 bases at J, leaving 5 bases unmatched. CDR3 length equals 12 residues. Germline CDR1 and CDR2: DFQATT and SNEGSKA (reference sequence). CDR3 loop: CSATTGGRGYTF. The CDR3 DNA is TGCAGTGCTACTACAGGGGGCCGGGGCTACACCTTC.

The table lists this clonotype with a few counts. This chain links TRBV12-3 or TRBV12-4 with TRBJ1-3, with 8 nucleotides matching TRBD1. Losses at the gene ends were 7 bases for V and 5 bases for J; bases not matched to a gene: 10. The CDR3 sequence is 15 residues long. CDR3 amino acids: CASNRDRTRRNTIYF. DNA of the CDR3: TGTGCCAGCAACCGGGACAGGACAAGGCGAAACACCATATATTTT.

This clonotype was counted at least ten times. The CDR3 is CSVEDVPSMGLGQYF. CDR3 bases: TGCAGCGTTGAAGATGTACCCTCTATGGGTCTGGGGCAGTATTTT. V usage is TRBV29-1 and J usage is TRBJ2-3; D call uncertain. This CDR3 has 15 amino acids. Trimming left V 0 bases short and J 11 bases short, with 21 bases between. In germline, CDR1 is SQVTM, CDR2 ANQGSEA.

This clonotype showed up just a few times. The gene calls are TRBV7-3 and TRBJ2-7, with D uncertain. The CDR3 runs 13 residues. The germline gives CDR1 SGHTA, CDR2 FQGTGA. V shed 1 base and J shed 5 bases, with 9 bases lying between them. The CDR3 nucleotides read TGTGCCAGCAGCTTAAGACAAGCTGACGAGCAGTACTTC. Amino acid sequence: CASSLRQADEQYF.

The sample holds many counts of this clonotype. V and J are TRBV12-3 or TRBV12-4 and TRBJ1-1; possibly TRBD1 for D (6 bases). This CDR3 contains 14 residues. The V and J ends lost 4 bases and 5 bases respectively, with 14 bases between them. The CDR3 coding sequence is TGTGCCAGCAGTTCCCGGGGGGGGCGTACTGAAGCTTTCTTT. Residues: CASSSRGGRTEAFF.

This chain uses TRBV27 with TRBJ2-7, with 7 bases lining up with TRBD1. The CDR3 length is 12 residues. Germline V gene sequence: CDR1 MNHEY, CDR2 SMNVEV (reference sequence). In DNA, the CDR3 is TGTGCCAGCATTGATCGGACAGGCGAGCGGTACGTC. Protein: CASIDRTGERYV.

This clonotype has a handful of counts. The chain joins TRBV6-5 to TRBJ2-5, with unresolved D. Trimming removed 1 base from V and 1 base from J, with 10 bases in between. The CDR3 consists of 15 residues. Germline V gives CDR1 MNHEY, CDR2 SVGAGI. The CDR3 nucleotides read TGTGCCAGCAGTTACTTAGGACCAGCCCAAGAGACCCAGTACTTC. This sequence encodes CASSYLGPAQETQYF.

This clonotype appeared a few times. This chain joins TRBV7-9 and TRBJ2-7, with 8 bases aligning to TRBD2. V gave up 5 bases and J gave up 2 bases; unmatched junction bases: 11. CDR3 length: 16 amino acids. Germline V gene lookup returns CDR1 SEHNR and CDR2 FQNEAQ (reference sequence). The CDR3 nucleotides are TGTGCCAGCAGCCCCGAAGCGGGGGAAACCCCCTACGAGCAGTACTTC. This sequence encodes CASSPEAGETPYEQYF.

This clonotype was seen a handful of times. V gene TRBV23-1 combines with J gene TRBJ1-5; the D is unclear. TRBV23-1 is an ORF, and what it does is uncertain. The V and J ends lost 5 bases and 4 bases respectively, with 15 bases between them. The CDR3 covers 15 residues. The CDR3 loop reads CASSIPQVLNQPQHF. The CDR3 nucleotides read TGCGCCAGCAGTATCCCGCAGGTCCTAAATCAGCCCCAGCATTTT.

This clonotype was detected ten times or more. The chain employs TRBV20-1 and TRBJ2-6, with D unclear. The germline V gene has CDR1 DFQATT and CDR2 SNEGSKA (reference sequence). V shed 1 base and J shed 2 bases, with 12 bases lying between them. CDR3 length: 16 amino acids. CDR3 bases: TGCAGTGCTAGAGTCGGGCAAGCCCCTGGGGCCAACGTCCTGACTTTC. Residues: CSARVGQAPGANVLTF.

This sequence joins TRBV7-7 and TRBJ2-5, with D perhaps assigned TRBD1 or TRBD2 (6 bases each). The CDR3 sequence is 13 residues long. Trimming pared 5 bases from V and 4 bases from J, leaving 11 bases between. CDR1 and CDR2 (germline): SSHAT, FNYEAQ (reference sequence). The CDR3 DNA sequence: TGTGCCAGCAGCCCGAAGGGGGGAGAGACCCAGTACTTC. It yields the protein CASSPKGGETQYF.

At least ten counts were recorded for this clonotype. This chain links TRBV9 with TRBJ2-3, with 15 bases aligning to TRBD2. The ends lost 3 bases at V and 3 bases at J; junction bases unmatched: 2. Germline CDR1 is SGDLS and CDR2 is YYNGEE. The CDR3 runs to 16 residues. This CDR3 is CASSAGTSGRTDTQYF. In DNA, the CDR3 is TGTGCCAGCAGCGCCGGGACTAGCGGGAGGACAGATACGCAGTATTTT.

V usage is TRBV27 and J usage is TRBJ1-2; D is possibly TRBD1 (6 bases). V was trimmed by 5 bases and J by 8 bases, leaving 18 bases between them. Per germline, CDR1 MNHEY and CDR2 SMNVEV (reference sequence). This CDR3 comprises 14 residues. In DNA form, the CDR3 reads TGTGCCAGCAGTCACCACGCATCAGGGGAAGGCTACACCTTC. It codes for CASSHHASGEGYTF.

The CDR3 coding sequence is TGTGCCAGCATAAGGGCAGGTAGCTACGAGCAGTACTTC. Protein: CASIRAGSYEQYF. This chain links TRBV6-1 with TRBJ2-7, with D unresolved. Germline values: CDR1 MNHNS, CDR2 SASEGT. Trimming took 7 bases from V and 3 from J, leaving 13 bases between them. The CDR3 contains 13 residues.

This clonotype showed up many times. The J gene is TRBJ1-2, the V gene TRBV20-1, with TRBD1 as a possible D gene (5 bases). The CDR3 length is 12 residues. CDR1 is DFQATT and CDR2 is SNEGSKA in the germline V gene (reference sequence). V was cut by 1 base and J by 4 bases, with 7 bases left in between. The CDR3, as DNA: TGCAGTGCTAGAGTGGGGGGCTATGGCTACACCTTC. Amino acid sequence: CSARVGGYGYTF.

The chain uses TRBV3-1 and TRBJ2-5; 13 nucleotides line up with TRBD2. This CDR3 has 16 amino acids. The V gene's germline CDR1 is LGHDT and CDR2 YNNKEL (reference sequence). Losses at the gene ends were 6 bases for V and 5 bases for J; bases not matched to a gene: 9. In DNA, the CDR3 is TGTGCCAGCAGTCAGCCGGGACTAGCGGGGCCCGAGACCCAGTACTTC. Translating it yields CASSQPGLAGPETQYF.

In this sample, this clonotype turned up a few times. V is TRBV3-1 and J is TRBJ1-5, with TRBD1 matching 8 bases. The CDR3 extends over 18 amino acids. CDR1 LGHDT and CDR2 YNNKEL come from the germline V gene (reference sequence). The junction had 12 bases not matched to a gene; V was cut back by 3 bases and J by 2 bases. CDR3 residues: CASSHYRDRIWGNQPQHF. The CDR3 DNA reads TGTGCCAGCAGCCATTACCGGGACAGGATTTGGGGCAATCAGCCCCAGCATTTT.

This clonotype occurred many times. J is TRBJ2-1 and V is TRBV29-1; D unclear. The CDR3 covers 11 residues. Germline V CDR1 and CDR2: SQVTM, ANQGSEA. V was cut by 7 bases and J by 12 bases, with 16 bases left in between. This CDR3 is CSADGRPGQFF. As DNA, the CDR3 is TGCAGCGCCGATGGACGGCCGGGGCAGTTCTTC.